The 17 T cell receptor beta chains listed next were all sequenced from one sample in a study of blood T cell repertoires in COVID-19. TCRdb keeps only in-frame clones here, not all; method: immunoSEQ multiplex PCR. The sample shows about 270,000 clones, approximately 90% of them seen only once. The source material was PBMCs or T cells enriched from blood (not recorded which). The receptors stem from a woman aged 50 to 60 who had recovered from COVID-19.

This sequence joins TRBV4-3 and TRBJ2-2; D is undetermined. This CDR3 is 14 amino acids long. V dropped 0 bases and J dropped 6 bases, with 8 bases sitting between them. The V gene's germline CDR1 is LGHNA and CDR2 YSLEER. The DNA for the CDR3 is TGCGCCAGCAGCCAAGATGAGTTAGCCGGGGAGCTGTTTTTT. Translation: CASSQDELAGELFF.

The CDR3 here is CAWKGDSGRITDTQYF. The CDR3 DNA reads TGTGCCTGGAAAGGGGACAGCGGGAGAATTACAGATACGCAGTATTTT. The V gene is TRBV30, the J gene TRBJ2-3; perhaps TRBD2 as D (8 bases). The V gene lost 4 bases and the J gene lost 3 bases, with 20 bases spanning the gap. The CDR3 is made up of 16 amino acids. CDR1 and CDR2 (germline): GTSNPN, SVGIG (reference sequence).

The V and J genes are TRBV7-2 and TRBJ2-7; maybe TRBD2 (5 bases). Germline CDR1 is SGHTA and CDR2 is FQGNSA. The CDR3 is 14 amino acids. Trimming stripped 0 bases from V and 4 bases from J, with 10 bases between. DNA for the CDR3: TGTGCCAGCAGCTTAGCGGCGAGCGGATACGAGCAGTACTTC. This encodes CASSLAASGYEQYF.

The rearrangement joins TRBV27 to TRBJ2-2; 9 bases align to TRBD1. The CDR3 totals 16 residues. CDR1 MNHEY and CDR2 SMNVEV come from the germline V gene (reference sequence). V was clipped by 7 bases and J by 4 bases; unmatched bases: 10. CDR3 nucleotide sequence: TGTGCCAGCACAAAGGGGGGACAGGGTCGCACCGGGGAGCTGTTTTTT. The encoded protein is CASTKGGQGRTGELFF.

The chain carries TRBV10-1 and TRBJ2-3; perhaps TRBD2 as D (6 bases). Germline-derived CDR1 and CDR2 are WNHNN and SYGVQD (reference sequence). The CDR3 is made up of 16 amino acids. Trimming stripped 9 bases from V and 2 bases from J, with 21 bases between. The CDR3, as DNA: TGCGCCAGAGGGACGCCGACTAGGATAATCACAGATACGCAGTATTTT. Translated: CARGTPTRIITDTQYF.

The chain employs TRBV28 and TRBJ2-4; D gene unclear. Germline V CDR1 and CDR2: MDHEN, SYDVKM. The CDR3 is made up of 14 amino acids. Trimming removed 3 bases at V and 7 bases at J, with 13 bases between. CDR3 in amino acids: CASSFRVAGNIQYF. CDR3 DNA: TGTGCCAGCAGTTTTAGAGTAGCCGGGAACATTCAGTACTTC.

This chain links TRBV6-5 with TRBJ1-1, with D perhaps TRBD1 (6 bases). Germline CDR1 reads MNHEY; CDR2 reads SVGAGI. The CDR3 spans 15 residues. Trimming removed 5 bases from V and 4 bases from J, with 17 bases in between. This CDR3 is CASSRQGTGGTEAFF. The CDR3 DNA reads as TGTGCCAGCAGTCGTCAGGGGACCGGCGGCACTGAAGCTTTCTTT.

The chain combines TRBV5-1 with TRBJ2-2, with 10 nucleotides matching TRBD2. The CDR3 covers 15 residues. Germline values: CDR1 SGHRS, CDR2 YFSETQ. The V gene end was trimmed by 6 bases and the J gene end by 6 bases; junction bases not matched to a gene: 8. CDR3 protein: CASNSGTSVAGELFF. CDR3 DNA: TGCGCCAGCAACTCCGGGACTAGCGTTGCCGGGGAGCTGTTTTTT.

The chain links TRBV30 to TRBJ2-7; possible D gene TRBD2, 5 bases. Germline V gene data show CDR1 as GTSNPN and CDR2 as SVGIG (reference sequence). V gave up 5 bases and J gave up 7 bases, with 12 bases separating them. The length of the CDR3 is 11 residues. CDR3 in amino acids: CAWESRGEQYF. Written as DNA, the CDR3 is TGTGCCTGGGAGTCAAGAGGGGAGCAGTACTTC.

The chain couples TRBV7-9 to TRBJ2-7; the match to TRBD1 covers 8 bases. Looked up from germline, CDR1 is SEHNR and CDR2 is FQNEAQ (reference sequence). The V segment lost 1 base and the J segment 4 bases; nucleotides outside the gene matches: 6. The CDR3 is 15 amino acids. CDR3 loop: CASSLGTGFGYEQYF. The CDR3 DNA reads as TGTGCCAGCAGCTTAGGGACAGGGTTCGGGTACGAGCAGTACTTC.

This clone appeared a single time. The chain carries TRBV3-1 (or the pseudogene TRBV3-2) and TRBJ2-1; 9 bases are a match to TRBD2. V was pared by 3 bases and J by 2 bases, with 8 bases of the junction left unmatched. CDR1 LGHDT and CDR2 YNNKEL come from the germline V gene (reference sequence). The CDR3 runs to 17 residues. The CDR3: CASSHEGLAQTYNEQFF. The CDR3, as DNA: TGTGCCAGCAGCCATGAAGGACTAGCGCAAACCTACAATGAGCAGTTCTTC.

CDR3 bases: TGTGCCAGCAGCGTCCTAGCGGGAGGAACCAATGAGCAGTTCTTC. Its protein product is CASSVLAGGTNEQFF. The chain is built from TRBV9 and TRBJ2-1; TRBD2 matches at 11 bases. The CDR3 consists of 15 residues. Germline CDR1 reads SGDLS; CDR2 reads YYNGEE. The J segment lost 6 bases and the V segment lost 2 bases, leaving 4 bases of the junction unmatched.

The V call is TRBV7-6, the J call TRBJ1-1, with unresolved D. The germline V gene encodes CDR1 SGHVS and CDR2 FNYEAQ. CDR3 length equals 13 residues. Trimming stripped 1 base from V and 1 base from J, with 4 bases between. The CDR3 here is CASSLGQNTEAFF. The CDR3 DNA reads TGTGCCAGCAGCTTAGGTCAGAACACTGAAGCTTTCTTT.

The chain carries TRBV12-5 and TRBJ2-7; 10 nucleotides agree with TRBD2. In germline, CDR1 is LGHNT, CDR2 FRNRAP. The ends lost 0 bases at V and 6 bases at J; junction bases unmatched: 8. The CDR3 is made up of 16 amino acids. DNA of the CDR3: TGTGCTAGTGGTTTGGTACTGTCTAGCGGGGGATCCGAGCAGTACTTC. This codes for CASGLVLSSGGSEQYF.

This clone was detected once. The chain is built from TRBV19 and TRBJ2-7, with D possibly being TRBD2 (6 bases). V was trimmed by 4 bases and J by 4 bases, leaving 8 bases between them. Germline loops: CDR1 LNHDA, CDR2 SQIVND (reference sequence). The CDR3 length is 12 residues. CDR3 nucleotide sequence: TGTGCCAGTAGTACCGGGGGATACGAGCAGTACTTC. This codes for CASSTGGYEQYF.

The CDR3 region has the DNA TGTGCCAGCAGCGGGCGAACCTACGAGCAGTACTTC. Protein product: CASSGRTYEQYF. The chain recombines TRBV11-3 with TRBJ2-7; the D is unclear. CDR1 and CDR2 (germline): SGHNT, YENEEA. This CDR3 contains 12 residues. Trimming took 5 bases from V and 2 from J, leaving 7 bases between them.

The chain is built from TRBV4-3 and TRBJ2-1; 15 nucleotides agree with TRBD2. With V trimmed by 0 bases and J by 9 bases, 6 bases remained unmatched. This CDR3 comprises 17 residues. In germline, CDR1 is LGHNA, CDR2 YSLEER. The CDR3 reads CASSQDGLAGGPGEQFF. Written as DNA, the CDR3 is TGCGCCAGCAGCCAAGACGGACTAGCGGGAGGGCCGGGTGAGCAGTTCTTC.